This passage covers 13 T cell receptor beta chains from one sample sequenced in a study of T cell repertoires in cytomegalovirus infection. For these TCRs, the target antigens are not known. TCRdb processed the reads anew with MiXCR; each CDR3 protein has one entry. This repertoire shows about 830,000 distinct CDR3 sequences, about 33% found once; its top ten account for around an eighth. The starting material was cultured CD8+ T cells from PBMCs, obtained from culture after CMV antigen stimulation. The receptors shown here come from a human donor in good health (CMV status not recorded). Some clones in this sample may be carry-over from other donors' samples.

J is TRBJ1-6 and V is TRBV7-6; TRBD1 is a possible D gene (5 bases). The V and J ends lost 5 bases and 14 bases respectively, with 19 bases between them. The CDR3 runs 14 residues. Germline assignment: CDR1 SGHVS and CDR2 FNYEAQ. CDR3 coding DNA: TGTGCCAGCAGCAACCCGGACGGGGGGTGGGCCCTCCACTTT. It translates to CASSNPDGGWALHF.

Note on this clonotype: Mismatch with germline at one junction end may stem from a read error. The DNA of the CDR3 is TGTGCCAACAGCTTCAACAGGGTAAATGAGCAGTTCTTC. The encoded protein is CANSFNRVNEQFF. This chain links TRBV7-6 with TRBJ2-1, with TRBD1 as a possible D gene (6 bases). This CDR3 contains 13 residues. In germline, CDR1 is SGHVS, CDR2 FNYEAQ. Full variable domain (remainder filled in from reference TRBV7-6 and TRBJ2-1): GAGVSQSPRYKVTKRGQDVALRCDPISGHVSLYWYRQALGQGPEFLTYFNYEAQQDKSGLPNDRFSAERPEGSISTLTIQRTEQRDSAMYRCANSFNRVNEQFFGPGTRLTVL.

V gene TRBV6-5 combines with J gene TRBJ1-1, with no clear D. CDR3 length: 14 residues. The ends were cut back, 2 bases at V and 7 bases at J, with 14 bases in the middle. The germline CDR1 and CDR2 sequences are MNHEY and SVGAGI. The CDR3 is CASSYASESIEAFF. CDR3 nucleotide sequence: TGTGCCAGCAGTTACGCTAGCGAGTCGATTGAAGCTTTCTTT.

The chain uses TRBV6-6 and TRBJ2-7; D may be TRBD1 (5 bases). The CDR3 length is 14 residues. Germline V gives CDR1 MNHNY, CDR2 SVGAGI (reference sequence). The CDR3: CTSSGTQGSYEQYV. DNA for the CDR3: TGTACCAGCAGTGGTACCCAGGGTTCTTACGAGCAGTACGTC.

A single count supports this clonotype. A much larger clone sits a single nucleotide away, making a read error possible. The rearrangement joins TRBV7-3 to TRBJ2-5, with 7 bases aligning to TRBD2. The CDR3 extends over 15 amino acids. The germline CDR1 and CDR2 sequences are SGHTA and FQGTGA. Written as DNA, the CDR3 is TGTGTCAGCAGCTTAGGCTCTAGCGGAACAGAGACCCAGTACTTC. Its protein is CVSSLGSSGTETQYF.

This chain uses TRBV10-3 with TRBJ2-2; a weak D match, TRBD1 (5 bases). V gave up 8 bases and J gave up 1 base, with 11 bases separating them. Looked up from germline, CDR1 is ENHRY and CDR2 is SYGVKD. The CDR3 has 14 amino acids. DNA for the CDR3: TGTGCCATCCCCATTACAGGGAACACCGGGGAGCTGTTTTTT. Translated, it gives CAIPITGNTGELFF.

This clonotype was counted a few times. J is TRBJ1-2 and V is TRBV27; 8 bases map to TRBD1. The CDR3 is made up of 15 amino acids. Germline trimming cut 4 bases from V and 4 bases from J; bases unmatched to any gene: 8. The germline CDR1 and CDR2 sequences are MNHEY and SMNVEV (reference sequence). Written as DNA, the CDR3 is TGTGCCAGCAGTTCGGGGACAGGTCCGAGCTATGGCTACACCTTC. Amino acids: CASSSGTGPSYGYTF.

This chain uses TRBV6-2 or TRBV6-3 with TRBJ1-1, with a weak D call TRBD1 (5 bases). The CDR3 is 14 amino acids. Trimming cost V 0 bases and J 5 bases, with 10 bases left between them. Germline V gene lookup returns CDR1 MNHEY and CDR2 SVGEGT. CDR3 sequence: CASSYSGPGTEAFF. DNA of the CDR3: TGTGCCAGCAGTTACTCTGGCCCAGGGACTGAAGCTTTCTTT.

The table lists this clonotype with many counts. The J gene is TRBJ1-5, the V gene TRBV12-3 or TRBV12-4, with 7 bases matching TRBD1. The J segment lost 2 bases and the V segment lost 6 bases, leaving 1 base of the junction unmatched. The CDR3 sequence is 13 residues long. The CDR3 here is CASRGTGNQPQHF. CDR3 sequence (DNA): TGTGCCAGCAGAGGGACAGGCAATCAGCCCCAGCATTTT.

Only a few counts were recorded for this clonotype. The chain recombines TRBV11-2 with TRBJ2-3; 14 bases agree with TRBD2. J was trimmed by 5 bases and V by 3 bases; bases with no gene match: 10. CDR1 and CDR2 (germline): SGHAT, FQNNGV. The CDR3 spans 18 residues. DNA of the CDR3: TGTGCCAGCAGCTTGTCTGCCGGGACTAGCGGGGGTGTAGATACGCAGTATTTT. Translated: CASSLSAGTSGGVDTQYF.

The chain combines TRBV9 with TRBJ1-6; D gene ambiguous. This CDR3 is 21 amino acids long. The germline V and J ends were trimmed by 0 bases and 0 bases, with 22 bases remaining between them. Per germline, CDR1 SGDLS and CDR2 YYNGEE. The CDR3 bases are TGTGCCAGCAGCGTAGATGACACTGAAAGCCCCAGGAGCTCCTATAATTCACCCCTCCACTTT. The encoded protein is CASSVDDTESPRSSYNSPLHF. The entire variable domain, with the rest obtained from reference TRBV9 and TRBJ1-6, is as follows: DSGVTQTPKHLITATGQRVTLRCSPRSGDLSVYWYQQSLDQGLQFLIQYYNGEERAKGNILERFSAQQFPDLHSELNLSSLELGDSALYFCASSVDDTESPRSSYNSPLHFGNGTRLTVT.

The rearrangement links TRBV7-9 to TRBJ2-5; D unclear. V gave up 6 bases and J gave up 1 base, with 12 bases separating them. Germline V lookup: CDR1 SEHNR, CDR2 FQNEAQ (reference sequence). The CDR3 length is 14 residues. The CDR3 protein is CASRKPDIQETQYF. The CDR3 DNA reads TGTGCCAGCAGAAAGCCTGACATCCAAGAGACCCAGTACTTC.

CDR3: CASKVDSETQYF. DNA of the CDR3: TGTGCCAGCAAAGTGGACAGTGAGACCCAGTACTTC. The rearrangement links TRBV12-3 or TRBV12-4 to TRBJ2-5, with TRBD1 as a possible D gene (6 bases). The V and J ends lost 7 bases and 5 bases respectively, with 11 bases between them. There are 12 residues in the CDR3.